This T cell receptor beta chain comes out of a study of CD8+ T cells in alopecia areata. Details on this clone: Its target is unknown.

Researchers took lesional scalp punch biopsies and peripheral blood from people who were alopecia areata patients. It was cDNA, reverse transcribed from extracted RNA, that served as the sequencing template. TCRdb's table, derived via immunoSEQ multiplex PCR, lists solely in-frame clones and lacks some. Found here are some 120,000 clones, about 50% of them singletons; the top ten hold over 9.5%. General study points: Alopecia totalis/universalis scalp especially showed more expanded CD8+ clones than normal scalp.

Input material: NKG2D-low CD8+ T cells sorted from blood. The TCR originated in a human donor with alopecia areata.

CDR3 residues: CASSQEVASGGALINEQFF. In DNA form, the CDR3 reads TGTGCCAGCAGCCAAGAGGTAGCTAGCGGGGGGGCCCTCATCAATGAGCAGTTCTTC. The gene calls are TRBV4-2 and TRBJ2-1; TRBD2 aligns across 12 bases. The CDR3 totals 19 residues. CDR1 and CDR2 (germline): LGHNA, YNFKEQ. V lost 0 bases to trimming and J lost 6 bases; unmatched junction nucleotides: 12.